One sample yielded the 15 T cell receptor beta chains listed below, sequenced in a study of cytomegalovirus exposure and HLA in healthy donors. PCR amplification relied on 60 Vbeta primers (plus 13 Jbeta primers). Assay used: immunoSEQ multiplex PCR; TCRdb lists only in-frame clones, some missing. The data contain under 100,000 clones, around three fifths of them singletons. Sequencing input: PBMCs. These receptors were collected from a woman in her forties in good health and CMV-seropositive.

The CDR3 nucleotides are TGCAGCGTTGACACCATAGGGGCAGATACGCAGTATTTT. Translation: CSVDTIGADTQYF. V gene TRBV29-1 combines with J gene TRBJ2-3; the D gene is possibly TRBD1 (5 bases). Germline CDR1 reads SQVTM; CDR2 reads ANQGSEA. This CDR3 region has 13 residues. V gave up 3 bases and J gave up 4 bases, with 11 bases separating them.

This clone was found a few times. The CDR3 region has the DNA TGTGCCAGCAGCTCGGCAGGGGGGTCGGATGAGCAGTTCTTC. It encodes CASSSAGGSDEQFF. This chain connects TRBV11-1 to TRBJ2-1; TRBD1 might be the D (7 bases). V lost 4 bases to trimming and J lost 8 bases, with 15 bases between them. The germline V gene has CDR1 SGHAT and CDR2 FQDESV (reference sequence). This CDR3 has 14 residues. Supplemented by reference TRBV11-1 and TRBJ2-1, the full variable domain reads EAEVAQSPRYKITEKSQAVAFWCDPISGHATLYWYRQILGQGPELLVQFQDESVVDDSQLPKDRFSAERLKGVDSTLKIQPAELGDSAMYLCASSSAGGSDEQFFGPGTRLTVL.

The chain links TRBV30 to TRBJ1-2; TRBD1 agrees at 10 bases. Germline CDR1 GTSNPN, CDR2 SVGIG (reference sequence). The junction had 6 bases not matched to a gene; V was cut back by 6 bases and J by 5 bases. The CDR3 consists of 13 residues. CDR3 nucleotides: TGTGCCTGCCGACAGGGGGCGTTTTATGGCTACACCTTC. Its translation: CACRQGAFYGYTF.

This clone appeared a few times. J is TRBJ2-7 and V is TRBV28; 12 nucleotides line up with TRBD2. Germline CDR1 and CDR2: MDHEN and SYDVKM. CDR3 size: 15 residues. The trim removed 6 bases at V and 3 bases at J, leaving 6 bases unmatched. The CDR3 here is CASRGRLAGDYEQYF. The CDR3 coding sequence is TGTGCCAGCAGGGGGAGACTAGCGGGAGACTACGAGCAGTACTTC.

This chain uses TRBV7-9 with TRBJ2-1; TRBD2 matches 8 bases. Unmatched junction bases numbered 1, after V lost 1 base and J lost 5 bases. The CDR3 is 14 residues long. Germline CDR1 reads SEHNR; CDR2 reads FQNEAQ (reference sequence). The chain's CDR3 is CASSLVLADNEQFF. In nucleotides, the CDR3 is TGTGCCAGCAGCTTAGTACTAGCGGACAATGAGCAGTTCTTC.

CDR3 in DNA: TGTGCCAGCAGTTACTGGGCGATGAGTGCCGGGGAGCTGTTTTTT. Protein sequence: CASSYWAMSAGELFF. This chain joins TRBV6-5 and TRBJ2-2; D gene uncertain. CDR1 and CDR2 from the germline V gene are MNHEY and SVGAGI. V dropped 1 base and J dropped 6 bases, with 12 bases sitting between them. The CDR3 runs to 15 residues.

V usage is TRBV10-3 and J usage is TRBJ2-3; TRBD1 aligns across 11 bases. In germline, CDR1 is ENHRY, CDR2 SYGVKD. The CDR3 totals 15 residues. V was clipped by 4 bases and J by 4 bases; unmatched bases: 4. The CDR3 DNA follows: TGTGCCATCAGTGCCGGGACAGGGGGTTCAGATACGCAGTATTTT. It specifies CAISAGTGGSDTQYF.

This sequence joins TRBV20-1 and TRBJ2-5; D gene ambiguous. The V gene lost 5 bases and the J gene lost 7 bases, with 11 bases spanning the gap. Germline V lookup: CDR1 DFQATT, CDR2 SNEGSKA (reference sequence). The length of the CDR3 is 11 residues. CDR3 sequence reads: CSAGLLRTQYF. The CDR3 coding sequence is TGCAGTGCTGGCCTCCTCAGGACCCAGTACTTC.

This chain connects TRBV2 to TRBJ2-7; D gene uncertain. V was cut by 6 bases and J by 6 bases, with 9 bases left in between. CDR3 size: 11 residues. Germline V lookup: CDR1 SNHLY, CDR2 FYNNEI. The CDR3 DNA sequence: TGTGCCAGCAGGTACTCCGGCGAGCAGTACTTC. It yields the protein CASRYSGEQYF.

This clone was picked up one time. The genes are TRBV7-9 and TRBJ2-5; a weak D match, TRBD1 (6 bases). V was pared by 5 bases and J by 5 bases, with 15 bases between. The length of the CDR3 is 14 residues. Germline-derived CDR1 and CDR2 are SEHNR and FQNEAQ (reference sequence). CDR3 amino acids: CASSPGVGAETQYF. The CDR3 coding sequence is TGTGCCAGCAGCCCAGGGGTGGGCGCGGAGACCCAGTACTTC.

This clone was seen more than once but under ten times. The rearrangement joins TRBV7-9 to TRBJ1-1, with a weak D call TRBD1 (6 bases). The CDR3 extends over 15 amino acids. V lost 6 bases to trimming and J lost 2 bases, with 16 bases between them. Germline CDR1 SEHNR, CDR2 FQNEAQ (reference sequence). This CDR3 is CASRPTRTVNTEAFF. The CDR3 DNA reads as TGTGCCAGCAGACCTACTCGGACAGTTAACACTGAAGCTTTCTTT.

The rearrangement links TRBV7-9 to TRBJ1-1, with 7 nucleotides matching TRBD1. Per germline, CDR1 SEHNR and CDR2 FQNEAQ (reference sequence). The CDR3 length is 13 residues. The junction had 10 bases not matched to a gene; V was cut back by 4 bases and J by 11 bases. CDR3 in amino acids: CASSSPQDRAAFF. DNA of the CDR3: TGTGCCAGCAGCTCTCCCCAAGACAGGGCCGCTTTCTTT.

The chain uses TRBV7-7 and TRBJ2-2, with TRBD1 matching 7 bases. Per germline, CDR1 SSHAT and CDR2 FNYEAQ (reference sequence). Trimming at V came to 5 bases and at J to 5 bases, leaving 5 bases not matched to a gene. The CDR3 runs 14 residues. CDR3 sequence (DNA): TGTGCCAGCAGCACAAAACAGGGGACCGGGGAGCTGTTTTTT. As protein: CASSTKQGTGELFF.

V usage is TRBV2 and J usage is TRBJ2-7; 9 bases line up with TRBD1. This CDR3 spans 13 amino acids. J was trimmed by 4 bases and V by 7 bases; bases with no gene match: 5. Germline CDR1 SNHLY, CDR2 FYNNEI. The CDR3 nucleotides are TGTGCCAGCACTCGACAGGGGGAATACGAGCAGTACTTC. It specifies CASTRQGEYEQYF.

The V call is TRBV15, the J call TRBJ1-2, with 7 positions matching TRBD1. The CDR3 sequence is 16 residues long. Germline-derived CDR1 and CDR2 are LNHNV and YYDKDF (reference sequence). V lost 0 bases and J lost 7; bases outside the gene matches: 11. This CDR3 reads CATSREGGRVTGGYTF. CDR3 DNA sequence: TGTGCCACCAGCAGAGAAGGGGGCAGGGTGACGGGTGGCTACACCTTC.